The clone carrying this T cell receptor (beta chain) has a single count. Its antigen is unidentified. The CDR3 has 11 residues. CDR1 and CDR2 (germline): MDHEN, SYDVKM. It was into CD45RA+ naive and CD45RA-negative memory subsets that the CD4+ cells were split. The source of the sample is a study of shared clonotypes between healthy human individuals. As for the study in general: A couple of women and three men aged 18 to 49 made up the donors. Broader study findings: Donors were few, which limited the genetic and exposure-history diversity represented.

The study ran the assay at deep level. Assay: immunoSEQ multiplex PCR; the TCRdb copy retains only in-frame clones and omits some. The sample lists about 1.5 million clones, 98% seen once, with around 0.45% in the top ten. The clonotype originates from a man between 25 and 39 years old in good health. V gene TRBV28 combines with J gene TRBJ1-2, with TRBD1 matching 7 bases. Sequencing was performed on naive CD4+ T cells sorted from blood. This sample's subset: CD45RA+ positively selected. The CDR3 DNA sequence: TGTACTTCGGGACAGAACCATGGCTACACCTTC. It specifies CTSGQNHGYTF.